Sequencing of this TCR beta chain was carried out in a study of shared clonotypes between healthy human individuals. Whole-study context: The plates for each donor numbered three CD4 naive, three CD4 memory, two CD8 naive and one CD8 memory.

This CDR3 is 12 amino acids long. Germline V CDR1 and CDR2: SGHKS, YYEKEE (reference sequence). The V end was cut by 4 bases, the J end by 2 bases, with 6 bases between. General study points: Among non-shared clonotypes, generation probabilities were lower than among those shared by all four donors. Larger estimated richness was generally seen in naive subsets than in memory subsets.

Sorted-subset replicate PCR reactions were performed with roughly 200 ng DNA, corresponding to tens of thousands of T cell genomes. The method was immunoSEQ multiplex PCR; TCRdb's version includes in-frame clones alone and lacks a portion of them. The data contain about 1,500,000 clones, roughly 95% of them singletons. This clone has a single count. The antigen is not known. This clonotype was obtained from a young man in good health. V is TRBV5-5 and J is TRBJ1-1; D is uncertain. Sequencing was done on a sample of naive CD4+ T cells sorted from blood. The subset is: CD45RA+ positively selected. DNA for the CDR3: TGTGCCAGCAGCCCGAAAAACACTGAAGCTTTCTTT. Amino acid sequence: CASSPKNTEAFF.